This T cell receptor beta chain is drawn from a study of blood T cells in healthy people across ages. Combining a sample-barcoded 5' primer with a J-beta primer mix, a second PCR ran for roughly 7 to 12 cycles. MiXCR was run by TCRdb on the 5' RACE reads, yielding one entry per CDR3 protein. The sample has hundreds of thousands of distinct CDR3 sequences, roughly 60% seen once. The sample consisted of blood. The sequence derives from a man aged 30-40 years in good health.

This chain's CDR3 is CASSPGQAEEKLFF. For the CDR3, the DNA is TGTGCCAGCAGCCCGGGACAGGCTGAGGAAAAACTGTTTTTT. The V call is TRBV7-9, the J call TRBJ1-4, with 8 bases identical to TRBD1. V dropped 5 bases and J dropped 8; count of bases not matched to a gene: 7. CDR3 length equals 14 residues. The germline CDR1 and CDR2 sequences are SEHNR and FQNEAQ (reference sequence). The full variable domain, in which reference TRBV7-9 and TRBJ1-4 provide the parts outside the CDR3, is DTGVSQNPRHKITKRGQNVTFRCDPISEHNRLYWYRQTLGQGPEFLTYFQNEAQLEKSRLLSDRFSAERPKGSFSTLEIQRTEQGDSAMYLCASSPGQAEEKLFFGSGTQLSVL.